The clone carrying this TCR beta chain was counted only a few times. Its antigen is not known. Sequencing was performed with immunoSEQ multiplex PCR; in TCRdb, only in-frame clones are kept and a portion is missing. The sample includes over 95,000 clones, roughly nine tenths of them seen just once. The CDR3 length is 15 residues. V shed 5 bases and J shed 3 bases, with 18 bases lying between them. Germline CDR1 reads SGHRS; CDR2 reads YFSETQ. This entry is derived from a study of OX40 agonist ivuxolimab in advanced cancers. Study context: Prior therapy, whether anti-PD-1, anti-PD-L1 or anti-CTLA-4, was allowed, and 30% to 40% had some. Study-wide findings and caveats: At 0.1 to 3.0 mg/kg, clonal expansion of CD4+ and CD8+ blood T cells had occurred by week 6. Nonresponders, in some cases, also had low normalized T-cell clonal expansion. Among the lowest levels of clonal expansion were found in partial responders at 0.1-3.0 mg/kg.

This receptor was obtained from an adult with an advanced solid tumor such as melanoma, head and neck, liver or kidney cancer. Specimen: CD4+ or CD8+ T cells sorted from blood, collected in a trial of the OX40 agonist ivuxolimab. The chain joins TRBV5-1 to TRBJ2-7; a possible D gene is TRBD1 (7 bases). The CDR3 coding sequence is TGCGCCAGCAGGCTAGGACAGGAGGGTAGCTACGAGCAGTACTTC. Translation gives CASRLGQEGSYEQYF.